Listed below are T cell receptor beta chains from one sample, sequenced in a study of CD8 T cells in Susac syndrome. MiXCR was run by TCRdb on the immunoSEQ multiplex PCR reads, yielding one entry per CDR3 protein. The sample holds around 85,000 distinct CDR3 sequences, 95% seen once. Sequencing used CD8+ T cells from PBMCs. These receptors came from a human donor with Susac syndrome. Each CDR3 is given with its conserved first and last residue. D genes are given only for firm matches. Only part of the rows carry a size: once, few, many, or a class if the clone is expanded.

clone_size j_call d_call v_call cdr3_nt cdr3_aa
once TRBJ1-2 - TRBV5-6 TGTGCCAGCAGCTTTGGGTCTGACTATGGCTACACCTTC CASSFGSDYGYTF
- TRBJ2-1 - TRBV7-9 TGTGCCAGCAGCCCAGCCAGGGCCTCCTACAATGAGCAGTTCTTC CASSPARASYNEQFF
few TRBJ2-1 - TRBV12-3/TRBV12-4 TGTGCCAGCAGTTTTGGGGGGGAGCAGTTCTTC CASSFGGEQFF
- TRBJ2-7 - TRBV11-2 TGTGCCAGCAGCCGAACAGCACGCACCTACGAGCAGTACTTC CASSRTARTYEQYF
- TRBJ2-1 - TRBV14 TGTGCCAGCAGCCAAGTGGAACTAGTTCATGCCAATGAGCAGTTCTTC CASSQVELVHANEQFF
- TRBJ2-1 TRBD1 TRBV4-3 TGCGCCAGCAGCCAGGGCGACAGGGGGATTTACAATGAGCAGTTCTTC CASSQGDRGIYNEQFF
- TRBJ2-7 - TRBV5-6 TGTGCCAGCAGCTTCCCCTCAGGTTCTCAATTCCCCTACGAGCAGTACTTC CASSFPSGSQFPYEQYF
once TRBJ2-4 - TRBV28 TGTGCCAGCAGTCCTCGCGAAGTAGCCAAAAACATTCAGTACTTC CASSPREVAKNIQYF
- TRBJ2-1 TRBD2 TRBV18 TGTGCCAGCTCACCCGGGACTAGCGGCTACGATGAGCAGTTCTTC CASSPGTSGYDEQFF
- TRBJ2-1 - TRBV6-5 TGTGCCAGCAGGCACCCCGACAGAAATGAGCAGTTCTTC CASRHPDRNEQFF
once TRBJ2-7 TRBD2 TRBV7-9 TGTGCCAGCAGCTCTATAGCGGGAACATTATACGAGCAGTACTTC CASSSIAGTLYEQYF
once TRBJ1-1 TRBD1 TRBV9 TGTGCCAGCAGCATAACAGGGGGTTTTGGGAACACTGAAGCTTTCTTT CASSITGGFGNTEAFF
- TRBJ2-1 - TRBV7-8 TGTGCCAGCAGCTCCGAGGTCGGGGGCGCCTACAATGAGCAGTTCTTC CASSSEVGGAYNEQFF
- TRBJ2-7 - TRBV2 TGTGCCAGCAGTGATTATAGCGGTCCCAACTCCTACGAGCAGTACTTC CASSDYSGPNSYEQYF
- TRBJ2-1 - TRBV12-3/TRBV12-4 TGTGCCAGCAAGCCGGGACTGATCAATGAGCAGTTCTTC CASKPGLINEQFF
- TRBJ2-3 TRBD1 TRBV29-1 TGCAGCGTTGCGGGGGACAGGGGGACAGATACGCAGTATTTT CSVAGDRGTDTQYF
- TRBJ1-5 TRBD1 TRBV4-2 TGTGCCAGCAGCCAAATTACAGGGGGTCTAAATCAGCCCCAGCATTTT CASSQITGGLNQPQHF
- TRBJ1-4 - TRBV11-2 TGTGCCAGCAGCTTAGTGGGGGGCACTAATGAAAAACTGTTTTTT CASSLVGGTNEKLFF
- TRBJ2-1 TRBD2 TRBV12-5 TGTGCTAGTGGTTTTTCCACTAGCGGGAGGAAAGACAATGAGCAGTTCTTC CASGFSTSGRKDNEQFF